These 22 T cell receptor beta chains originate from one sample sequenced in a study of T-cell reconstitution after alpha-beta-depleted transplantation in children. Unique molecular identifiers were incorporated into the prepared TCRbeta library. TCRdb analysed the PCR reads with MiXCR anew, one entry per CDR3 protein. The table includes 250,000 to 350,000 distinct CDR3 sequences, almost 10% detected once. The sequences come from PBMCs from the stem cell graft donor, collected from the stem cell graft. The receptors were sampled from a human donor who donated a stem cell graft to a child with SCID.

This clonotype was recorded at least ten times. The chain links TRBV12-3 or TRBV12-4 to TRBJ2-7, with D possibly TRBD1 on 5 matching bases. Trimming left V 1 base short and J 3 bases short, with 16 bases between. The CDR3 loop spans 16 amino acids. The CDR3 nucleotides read TGTGCCAGCAGTTTAGTTTCTGGACACTTAATCTACGAGCAGTACTTC. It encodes CASSLVSGHLIYEQYF.

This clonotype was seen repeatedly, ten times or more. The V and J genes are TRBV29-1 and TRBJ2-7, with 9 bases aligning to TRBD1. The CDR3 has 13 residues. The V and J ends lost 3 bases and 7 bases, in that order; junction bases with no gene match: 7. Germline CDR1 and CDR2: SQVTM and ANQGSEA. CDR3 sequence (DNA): TGCAGCGTTGAGCGGACAGGGGCCGGTGAGCAGTACTTC. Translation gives CSVERTGAGEQYF.

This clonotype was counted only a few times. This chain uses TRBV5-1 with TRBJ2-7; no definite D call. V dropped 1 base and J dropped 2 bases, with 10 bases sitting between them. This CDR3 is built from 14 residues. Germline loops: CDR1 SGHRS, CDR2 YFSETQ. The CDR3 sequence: CASSLPSSTYEQYF. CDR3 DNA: TGCGCCAGCAGCTTGCCGTCCTCTACCTACGAGCAGTACTTC.

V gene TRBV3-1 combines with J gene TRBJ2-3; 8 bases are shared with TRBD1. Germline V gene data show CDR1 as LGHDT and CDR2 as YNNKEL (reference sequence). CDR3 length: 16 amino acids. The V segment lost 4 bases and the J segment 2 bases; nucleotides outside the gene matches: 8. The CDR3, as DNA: TGTGCCAGCAGCCCCGGACAGGGCACCTACACAGATACGCAGTATTTT. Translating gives CASSPGQGTYTDTQYF.

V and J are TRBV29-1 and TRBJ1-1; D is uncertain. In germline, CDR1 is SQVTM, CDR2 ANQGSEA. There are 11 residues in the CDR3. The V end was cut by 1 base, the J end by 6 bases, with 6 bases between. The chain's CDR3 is CSVEGIAEAFF. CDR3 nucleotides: TGCAGCGTTGAAGGAATCGCTGAAGCTTTCTTT.

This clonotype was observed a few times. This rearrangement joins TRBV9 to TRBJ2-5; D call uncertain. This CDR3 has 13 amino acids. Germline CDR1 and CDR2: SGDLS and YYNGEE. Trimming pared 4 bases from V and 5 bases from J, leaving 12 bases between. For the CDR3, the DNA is TGTGCCAGCAGCTCCGACAATGGGGAGACCCAGTACTTC. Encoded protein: CASSSDNGETQYF.

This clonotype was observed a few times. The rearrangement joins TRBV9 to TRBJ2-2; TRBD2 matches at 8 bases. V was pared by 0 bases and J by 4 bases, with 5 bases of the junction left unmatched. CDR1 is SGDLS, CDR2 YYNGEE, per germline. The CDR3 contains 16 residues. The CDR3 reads CASSVVGSGVTGELFF. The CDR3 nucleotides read TGTGCCAGCAGCGTAGTCGGTAGCGGGGTCACCGGGGAGCTGTTTTTT.

CDR3: CASISGGVQISSYEQYF. The CDR3 region has the DNA TGTGCCAGCATATCCGGAGGGGTACAGATCAGCTCCTACGAGCAGTACTTC. The chain joins TRBV5-5 to TRBJ2-7, with TRBD2 as a possible D gene (6 bases). Germline CDR1 is SGHKS and CDR2 is YYEKEE (reference sequence). This CDR3 is 17 amino acids long. Between the trimmed V and J ends, which lost 6 bases and 0 bases, there was a span of 22 bases. The full variable domain, its missing parts supplied by reference TRBV5-5 and TRBJ2-7, is DAGVTQSPTHLIKTRGQQVTLRCSPISGHKSVSWYQQVLGQGPQFIFQYYEKEERGRGNFPDRFSARQFPNYSSELNVNALLLGDSALYLCASISGGVQISSYEQYFGPGTRLTVT.

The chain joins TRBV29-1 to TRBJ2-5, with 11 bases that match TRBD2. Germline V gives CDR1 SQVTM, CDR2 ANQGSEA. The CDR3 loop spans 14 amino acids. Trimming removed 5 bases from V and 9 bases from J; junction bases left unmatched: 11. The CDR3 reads CSVLASGGFAAQYF. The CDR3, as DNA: TGCAGCGTTCTAGCTAGCGGGGGGTTCGCGGCCCAGTACTTC.

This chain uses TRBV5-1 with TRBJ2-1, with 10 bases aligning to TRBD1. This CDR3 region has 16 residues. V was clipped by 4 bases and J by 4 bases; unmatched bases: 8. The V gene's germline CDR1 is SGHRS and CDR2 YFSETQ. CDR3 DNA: TGCGCCAGCAGCGCCAATCCGGGACAGGGGTACAATGAGCAGTTCTTC. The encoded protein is CASSANPGQGYNEQFF.

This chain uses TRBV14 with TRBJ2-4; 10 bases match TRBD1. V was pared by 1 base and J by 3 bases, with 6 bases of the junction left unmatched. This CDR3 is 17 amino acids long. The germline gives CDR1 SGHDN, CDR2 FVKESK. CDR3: CASSQAGTGVNKNIQYF. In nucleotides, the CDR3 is TGTGCCAGCAGCCAAGCCGGGACAGGGGTGAACAAAAACATTCAGTACTTC.

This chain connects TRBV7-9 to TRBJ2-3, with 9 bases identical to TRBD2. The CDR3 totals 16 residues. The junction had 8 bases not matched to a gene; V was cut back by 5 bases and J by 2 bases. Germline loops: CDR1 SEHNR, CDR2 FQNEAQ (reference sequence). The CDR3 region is CASSRLSGGNTDTQYF. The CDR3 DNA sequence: TGTGCCAGCAGCCGACTAAGCGGGGGGAACACAGATACGCAGTATTTT.

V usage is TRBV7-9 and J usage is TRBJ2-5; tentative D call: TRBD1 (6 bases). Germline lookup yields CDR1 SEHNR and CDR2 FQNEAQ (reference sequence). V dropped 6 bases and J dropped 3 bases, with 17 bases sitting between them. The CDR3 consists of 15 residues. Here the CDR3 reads CASRQSGTSKETQYF. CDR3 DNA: TGTGCCAGCAGGCAGTCCGGGACATCGAAAGAGACCCAGTACTTC.

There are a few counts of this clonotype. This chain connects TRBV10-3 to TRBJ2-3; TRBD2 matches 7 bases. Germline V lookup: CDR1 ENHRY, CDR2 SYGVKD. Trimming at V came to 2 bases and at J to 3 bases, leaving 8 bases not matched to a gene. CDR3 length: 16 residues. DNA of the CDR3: TGTGCCATCAGTGAGGGCGCGGAGCGGGGAACAGATACGCAGTATTTT. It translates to CAISEGAERGTDTQYF.

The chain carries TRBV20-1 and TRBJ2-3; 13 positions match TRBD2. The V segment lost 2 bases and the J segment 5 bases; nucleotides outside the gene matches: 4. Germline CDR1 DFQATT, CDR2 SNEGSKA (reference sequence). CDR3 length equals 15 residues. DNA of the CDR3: TGCAGTGCTAGATTACTAGCGGGGGGGATAGATACGCAGTATTTT. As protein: CSARLLAGGIDTQYF.

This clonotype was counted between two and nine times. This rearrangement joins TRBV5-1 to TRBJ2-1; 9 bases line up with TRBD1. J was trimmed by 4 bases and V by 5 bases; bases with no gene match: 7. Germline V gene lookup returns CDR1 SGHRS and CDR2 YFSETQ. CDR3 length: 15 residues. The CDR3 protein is CASRGSGQGYNEQFF. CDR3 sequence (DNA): TGCGCCAGCAGGGGATCGGGACAGGGTTACAATGAGCAGTTCTTC.

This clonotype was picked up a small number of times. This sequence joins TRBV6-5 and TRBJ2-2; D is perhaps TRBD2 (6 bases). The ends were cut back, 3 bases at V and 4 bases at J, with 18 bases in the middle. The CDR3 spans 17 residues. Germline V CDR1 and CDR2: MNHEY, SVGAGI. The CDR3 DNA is TGTGCCAGCAGTTATTTCGCCGGACCCGGGAGCACCGGGGAGCTGTTTTTT. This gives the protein CASSYFAGPGSTGELFF.

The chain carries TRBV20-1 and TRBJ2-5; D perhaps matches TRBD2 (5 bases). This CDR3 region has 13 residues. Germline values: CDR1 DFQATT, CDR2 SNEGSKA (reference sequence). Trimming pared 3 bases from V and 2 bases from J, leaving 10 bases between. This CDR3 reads CSARAEEQETQYF. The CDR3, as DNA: TGCAGTGCTAGGGCGGAGGAACAAGAGACCCAGTACTTC.

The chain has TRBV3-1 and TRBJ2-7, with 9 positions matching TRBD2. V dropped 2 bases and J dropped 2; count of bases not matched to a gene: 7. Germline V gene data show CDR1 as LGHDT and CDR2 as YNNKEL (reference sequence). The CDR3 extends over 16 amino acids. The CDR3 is CASSQMTSGSPYEQYF. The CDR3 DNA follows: TGTGCCAGCAGCCAAATGACTAGCGGTTCCCCCTACGAGCAGTACTTC.

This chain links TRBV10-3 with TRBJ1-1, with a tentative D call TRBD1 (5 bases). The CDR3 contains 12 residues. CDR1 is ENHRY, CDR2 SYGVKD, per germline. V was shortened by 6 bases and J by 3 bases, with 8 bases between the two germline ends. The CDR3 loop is CAIRQTDTEAFF. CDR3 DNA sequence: TGTGCCATCAGGCAGACAGACACTGAAGCTTTCTTT.

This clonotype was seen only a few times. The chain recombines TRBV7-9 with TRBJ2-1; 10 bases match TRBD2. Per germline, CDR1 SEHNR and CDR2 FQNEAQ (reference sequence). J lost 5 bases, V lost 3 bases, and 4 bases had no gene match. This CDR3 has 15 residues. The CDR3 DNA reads TGTGCCAGCAGCTTGTCTAGCGGGGGCCACAATGAGCAGTTCTTC. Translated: CASSLSSGGHNEQFF.

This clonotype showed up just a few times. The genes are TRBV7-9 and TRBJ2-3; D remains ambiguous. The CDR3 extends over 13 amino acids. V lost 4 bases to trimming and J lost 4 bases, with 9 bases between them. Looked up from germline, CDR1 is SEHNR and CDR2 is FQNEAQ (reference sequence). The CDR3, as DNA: TGTGCCAGCAGCTCTTTCGAAGCAGATACGCAGTATTTT. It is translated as CASSSFEADTQYF.